Shown below are 29 T cell receptor beta chains from a single sample sequenced in a study of molecular identifiers for immune sequencing clone quantification. TCRdb recomputed calls from the PCR reads with MiXCR, one row per CDR3 protein. The sample lists roughly 55,000 distinct CDR3 sequences; 36% were seen once. Sequencing was performed on naive CD8+ T cells from blood, with Jurkat cell RNA spiked in. As to subset: FACS-sorted CD8+CD4-CCR7+CD45RA+ naive T cells. These receptors all come from a human donor in good health. Some libraries in this study had Jurkat cell RNA spiked in.

V is TRBV13 and J is TRBJ2-7, with 7 nucleotides matching TRBD1. CDR1 and CDR2 (germline): PRHDT, FYEKMQ (reference sequence). Unmatched junction bases numbered 10, after V lost 5 bases and J lost 3 bases. This CDR3 has 15 residues. CDR3 sequence reads: CASSPRTGESYEQYF. DNA for the CDR3: TGTGCCAGCAGCCCCCGGACAGGCGAAAGCTACGAGCAGTACTTC.

In this sample, this clonotype turned up many times. The genes are TRBV27 and TRBJ2-7; D is unresolved. Germline V CDR1 and CDR2: MNHEY, SMNVEV (reference sequence). The CDR3 is 13 residues long. Trimming cost V 3 bases and J 4 bases, with 10 bases left between them. As DNA, the CDR3 is TGTGCCAGCAGTTTCGGTCCTGGTTACGAGCAGTACTTC. This translates into CASSFGPGYEQYF.

To note about this clonotype: This could be a read error, since a much larger clone is one nucleotide away. The chain joins TRBV29-1 to TRBJ1-1; 7 positions agree with TRBD1. This CDR3 is built from 14 residues. Per the germline V gene, CDR1 is SQVTM and CDR2 is ANQGSEA. In nucleotides, the CDR3 is TGCAGCGCCATTTCGACAGGGTCGGTCACTGAAGCTATCTTT. Translating it yields CSAISTGSVTEAIF.

The gene calls are TRBV28 and TRBJ2-7, with 8 bases identical to TRBD2. Germline V gene data show CDR1 as MDHEN and CDR2 as SYDVKM. Trimming removed 3 bases from V and 1 base from J; junction bases left unmatched: 11. The length of the CDR3 is 17 residues. CDR3 coding DNA: TGTGCCAGCAGTTTTGACCCGGGACTAGTTGGATCCTACGAGCAGTACTTC. Amino acids: CASSFDPGLVGSYEQYF.

The chain joins TRBV12-3 or TRBV12-4 to TRBJ2-7; 8 bases are shared with TRBD2. The CDR3 covers 15 residues. V lost 0 bases, J lost 6 bases, and 7 bases stayed unmatched. The CDR3 DNA reads as TGTGCCAGCAGTTTAGCAGACGGGAGGGCATGCGAGCAGTACTTC. Translated: CASSLADGRACEQYF.

This clonotype was counted only a few times. V and J are TRBV12-3 or TRBV12-4 and TRBJ1-3; a possible D gene is TRBD1 (5 bases). The germline V and J ends were trimmed by 3 bases and 2 bases, with 5 bases remaining between them. This CDR3 contains 13 residues. This CDR3 is CASSLGAGNTIYF. In nucleotides, the CDR3 is TGTGCCAGCAGTTTGGGGGCTGGAAACACCATATATTTT.

A remark on this clonotype: Given a much more abundant clone one base away, this may be a read error. The gene calls are TRBV5-6 and TRBJ1-3; no definite D call. Germline V gene data show CDR1 as SGHDT and CDR2 as YYEEEE. CDR3 length: 15 residues. CDR3 region: CACSLVRDSGNTIYF. CDR3 sequence (DNA): TGTGCCTGCAGCTTAGTCCGGGACTCTGGAAACACCATATATTTT.

This clonotype occurred many times. The genes are TRBV5-4 and TRBJ2-3, with 11 bases aligning to TRBD2. Trimming took 0 bases from V and 2 from J; bases not matched to a gene: 5. The CDR3 extends over 17 amino acids. The germline CDR1 and CDR2 sequences are SGHNT and YYREEE (reference sequence). The DNA for the CDR3 is TGTGCCAGCAGCTTGGCCGTACTAGCGGGAGTCACAGATACGCAGTATTTT. This codes for CASSLAVLAGVTDTQYF.

This clonotype was counted at least ten times. The rearrangement links TRBV5-1 to TRBJ2-3; the D is unclear. The CDR3 consists of 16 residues. Trimming stripped 1 base from V and 1 base from J, with 13 bases between. Germline V gene data show CDR1 as SGHRS and CDR2 as YFSETQ. CDR3 in DNA: TGCGCCAGCAGCTTGTGGTCCCAGTCCGGCACAGATACGCAGTATTTT. It translates to CASSLWSQSGTDTQYF.

This clonotype was recorded many times. The chain combines TRBV7-2 with TRBJ2-5, with a tentative D call TRBD2 (6 bases). The V end lost 4 bases, the J end lost 9 bases, and 18 bases lay between the germline ends. The CDR3 totals 14 residues. The germline V gene encodes CDR1 SGHTA and CDR2 FQGNSA. Written as DNA, the CDR3 is TGTGCCAGCAGCTCTGACAGAGCAACGGGGGCCCAGTACTTC. Its protein product is CASSSDRATGAQYF.

In the case of this clonotype: A much larger clonotype is one base distant, so this may be a read error. V is TRBV5-1 and J is TRBJ2-5; tentatively, D is TRBD1 (5 bases). CDR1 is SGHRS and CDR2 is YFSETQ in the germline V gene. The CDR3 loop spans 14 amino acids. The CDR3 region has the DNA TGCGCCTGCAGCTTCGACAGCTACCAAGAGACCCAGTACTTC. This sequence encodes CACSFDSYQETQYF.

The table lists this clonotype with a few counts. The chain couples TRBV19 to TRBJ1-5; TRBD1 aligns across 9 bases. The CDR3 is 12 residues long. In germline, CDR1 is LNHDA, CDR2 SQIVND (reference sequence). J gave up 11 bases and V 3 bases, and 2 bases lay outside the gene matches. This CDR3 reads CASSIGQGSQHF. Here the CDR3 DNA reads TGTGCCAGTAGTATCGGACAGGGGTCCCAGCATTTT. Based on the CDR3 plus reference TRBV19 and TRBJ1-5, the full variable domain is DGGITQSPKYLFRKEGQNVTLSCEQNLNHDAMYWYRQDPGQGLRLIYYSQIVNDFQKGDIAEGYSVSREKKESFPLTVTSAQKNPTAFYLCASSIGQGSQHFGDGTRLSIL.

Notes on this clonotype: This may stem from a read error, because a much larger clone lies one nucleotide away. This chain connects TRBV7-6 to TRBJ1-1; a possible D gene is TRBD1 (5 bases). This CDR3 has 12 residues. From germline, CDR1 is SGHVS and CDR2 FNYEAQ. Between the trimmed V and J ends, which lost 4 bases and 11 bases, there was a span of 14 bases. CDR3 coding DNA: TGTGCCAGCAGCTCCCCGGTGGGGGAGGCTTTCTTT. It codes for CASSSPVGEAFF.

This clonotype was detected many times. V and J are TRBV7-2 and TRBJ2-3; D gene uncertain. V was clipped by 6 bases and J by 2 bases, with 12 bases between them. Germline V lookup: CDR1 SGHTA, CDR2 FQGNSA. The CDR3 has 14 amino acids. CDR3 bases: TGTGCCAGCAGACGGCTCGGAAACACAGATACGCAGTATTTT. It translates to CASRRLGNTDTQYF.

This clonotype has ten or more counts. The genes are TRBV20-1 and TRBJ2-3; D perhaps matches TRBD2 (6 bases). This CDR3 has 14 amino acids. CDR1 and CDR2 (germline): DFQATT, SNEGSKA (reference sequence). V was trimmed by 1 base and J by 3 bases, leaving 11 bases between them. The CDR3 sequence: CSARVLAGTDTQYF. The CDR3 DNA reads as TGCAGTGCTAGAGTCTTGGCGGGGACAGATACGCAGTATTTT.

The V gene is TRBV6-5, the J gene TRBJ2-1; TRBD1 matches 8 bases. The CDR3 contains 12 residues. V was pared by 2 bases and J by 12 bases, with 3 bases of the junction left unmatched. Germline loops: CDR1 MNHEY, CDR2 SVGAGI. CDR3 bases: TGTGCCAGCAGTTACCAGGGGGCTGTGCAGTTCTTC. As protein: CASSYQGAVQFF.

This clonotype was detected only a few times. The chain carries TRBV6-5 and TRBJ2-3; D not certain. V was shortened by 0 bases and J by 4 bases, with 11 bases between the two germline ends. The CDR3 loop spans 15 amino acids. Germline values: CDR1 MNHEY, CDR2 SVGAGI. CDR3 sequence (DNA): TGTGCCAGCAGTTACTCCCCAGGTGAAGCAGATACGCAGTATTTT. It yields the protein CASSYSPGEADTQYF.

This clonotype came up a few times. One base away lies a much larger clone, so this may be a sequencing read error. This chain's CDR3 is CASCPGGAYEQYF. The CDR3 DNA is TGTGCCAGCTGCCCTGGGGGCGCCTACGAGCAGTACTTC. The chain couples TRBV7-2 to TRBJ2-7, with D possibly matching TRBD1 (6 bases). The CDR3 spans 13 residues. V was trimmed by 8 bases and J by 2 bases, leaving 13 bases between them. Germline assignment: CDR1 SGHTA and CDR2 FQGNSA. Together with reference TRBV7-2 and TRBJ2-7, the CDR3 gives the full variable domain: GAGVSQSPSNKVTEKGKDVELRCDPISGHTALYWYRQSLGQGLEFLIYFQGNSAPDKSGLPSDRFSAERTGGSVSTLTIQRTQQEDSAVYLCASCPGGAYEQYFGPGTRLTVT.

The chain links TRBV28 to TRBJ2-7; D may correspond to TRBD1 or TRBD2 (6 bases each). The CDR3 contains 14 residues. Germline CDR1 MDHEN, CDR2 SYDVKM. V lost 7 bases and J lost 0, with 13 bases in between. CDR3 nucleotide sequence: TGTGCCAGCACCTCACGGGGGCACTCCTACGAGCAGTACTTC. Protein: CASTSRGHSYEQYF.

Worth noting for this clonotype: Likely a read error: the CDR3 ends without its conserved phenylalanine or tryptophan. This rearrangement joins TRBV19 to TRBJ1-2; 7 positions agree with TRBD1. CDR1 and CDR2 (germline): LNHDA, SQIVND (reference sequence). Trimming took 10 bases from V and 8 from J; bases not matched to a gene: 7. The CDR3 extends over 11 amino acids. CDR3 DNA sequence: TGTGCCACCGAGGGGGCGCGAGGCTACACCATC. This translates into CATEGARGYTI.

For this clonotype: At one boundary the junction diverges from the germline segment, which might be a read error. The rearrangement uses TRBV12-3 or TRBV12-4 and TRBJ2-1, with 10 bases identical to TRBD2. The CDR3 contains 16 residues. Here the CDR3 reads CASSLTQVAGGGEQLF. The CDR3 DNA reads TGTGCCAGCAGTTTAACCCAGGTAGCGGGAGGCGGTGAGCAGCTCTTC.

The sample holds one count of this clonotype. A read error may be the cause here, since a much bigger clone is one base away. The chain links TRBV7-6 to TRBJ2-3; TRBD2 agrees at 8 bases. Per the germline V gene, CDR1 is SGHVS and CDR2 is FNYEAQ. This CDR3 contains 16 residues. The CDR3 here is CASSLRAGASTDTQCF. The CDR3 coding sequence is TGTGCCAGCAGCTTAAGAGCGGGGGCTAGCACAGATACGCAGTGTTTT.

This clonotype was seen ten or more times. The chain employs TRBV25-1 and TRBJ2-1, with 7 bases fitting TRBD2. The germline V gene encodes CDR1 MGHDK and CDR2 SYGVNS. CDR3 length equals 15 residues. J gave up 8 bases and V 2 bases, and 9 bases lay outside the gene matches. The CDR3 here is CASSERWVAGDEQFF. CDR3 sequence (DNA): TGTGCCAGCAGTGAAAGGTGGGTAGCGGGCGATGAGCAGTTCTTC.

The chain has TRBV20-1 and TRBJ2-3, with unresolved D. The germline gives CDR1 DFQATT, CDR2 SNEGSKA (reference sequence). The CDR3 sequence is 14 residues long. V was cut by 3 bases and J by 0 bases, with 10 bases left in between. In DNA form, the CDR3 reads TGCAGTGCTAGCCCCAGCGATAGCACAGATACGCAGTATTTT. This gives the protein CSASPSDSTDTQYF.

This clonotype showed up just once. This may be a read error: a much more frequent sequence differs by one nucleotide. V and J are TRBV6-5 and TRBJ2-3; 10 bases match TRBD1. With 4 bases clipped from V and 8 bases from J, the junction kept 9 bases outside the gene matches. From germline, CDR1 is MNHEY and CDR2 SVGAGI. This CDR3 is 15 amino acids long. The CDR3 DNA follows: TGTGCCAGCAGTTTGGGGACAGGGGTACGTGGTACGCAGTATTTT. It is translated as CASSLGTGVRGTQYF.

As regards this clonotype: One base away lies a much larger clone, so this may be a sequencing read error. The conserved phenylalanine or tryptophan is not found at the CDR3 terminus, so this likely reflects a read error. The chain employs TRBV7-2 and TRBJ2-1; 7 bases match TRBD2. J was trimmed by 8 bases and V by 2 bases; bases with no gene match: 6. The V gene's germline CDR1 is SGHTA and CDR2 FQGNSA. The CDR3 loop spans 14 amino acids. Here the CDR3 DNA reads TGTGCCAGCAGCTTATGGGAGGGAGGGCATGAGCAGTTCCTC. It encodes CASSLWEGGHEQFL.

This clonotype has a handful of counts. The chain combines TRBV28 with TRBJ2-7, with D possibly matching TRBD2 (6 bases). The germline CDR1 and CDR2 sequences are MDHEN and SYDVKM. The V and J ends lost 2 bases and 1 base respectively, with 12 bases between them. The CDR3 totals 15 residues. The CDR3 nucleotides read TGTGCCAGCAGTTTAGGGAGCGGGCCTTCCTACGAGCAGTACTTC. Encoded protein: CASSLGSGPSYEQYF.

This clonotype turned up a few times. The chain employs TRBV7-9 and TRBJ2-7; D is tentatively TRBD1 or TRBD2 (5 bases each). The V gene's germline CDR1 is SEHNR and CDR2 FQNEAQ (reference sequence). The CDR3 extends over 15 amino acids. With 0 bases removed from V and 5 bases from J, the gap between germline ends came to 14 bases. CDR3 sequence: CASSLAVGERDEQYF. In nucleotides, the CDR3 is TGTGCCAGCAGCTTAGCCGTAGGGGAGAGGGACGAGCAGTACTTC.

For this clonotype: The CDR3 carries no conserved terminal phenylalanine or tryptophan, so it likely arises from a read error. This chain uses TRBV9 with TRBJ2-3; no firm D call. The length of the CDR3 is 12 residues. Trimming stripped 4 bases from V and 2 bases from J, with 5 bases between. Germline assignment: CDR1 SGDLS and CDR2 YYNGEE. CDR3 in amino acids: CASSSYTDTQYS. Written as DNA, the CDR3 is TGTGCCAGCAGCAGTTACACAGATACGCAGTATTCT.